A single sample gave rise to the 16 T cell receptor beta chains below, sequenced in a study of OX40 agonist ivuxolimab in advanced cancers. Repertoires were generated with immunoSEQ multiplex PCR, while TCRdb's copy carries only in-frame clones and drops some. The sample consists of around 68,000 clones, around 87% of them appearing once. The sample was CD4+ or CD8+ T cells sorted from blood, taken in a trial of the OX40 agonist ivuxolimab. All receptors derive from an adult with an advanced solid tumor such as melanoma, head and neck, liver or kidney cancer.

The chain uses TRBV19 and TRBJ2-3; 7 bases line up with TRBD1. Germline V gives CDR1 LNHDA, CDR2 SQIVND (reference sequence). This CDR3 has 16 amino acids. Unmatched junction bases numbered 12, after V lost 5 bases and J lost 4 bases. CDR3 loop: CASSPQGQWGPDTQYF. As DNA, the CDR3 is TGTGCCAGTAGTCCCCAGGGACAGTGGGGCCCAGATACGCAGTATTTT.

The chain couples TRBV4-2 to TRBJ2-3; maybe TRBD1 (5 bases). There are 16 residues in the CDR3. The germline V and J ends were trimmed by 0 bases and 2 bases, with 12 bases remaining between them. CDR1 and CDR2 from the germline V gene are LGHNA and YNFKEQ. The CDR3 reads CASSQDRAGYTDTQYF. DNA for the CDR3: TGTGCCAGCAGCCAAGATCGGGCAGGGTACACAGATACGCAGTATTTT.

The table lists this clone with a few counts. The chain carries TRBV28 and TRBJ1-5; D gene unclear. V lost 0 bases and J 5 bases, leaving 11 bases between the germline ends. Germline V lookup: CDR1 MDHEN, CDR2 SYDVKM. This CDR3 is built from 15 residues. The CDR3 protein is CASSLWAAGYQPQHF. The CDR3 coding sequence is TGTGCCAGCAGTTTATGGGCGGCGGGGTATCAGCCCCAGCATTTT.

V usage is TRBV14 and J usage is TRBJ1-2; 8 nucleotides agree with TRBD1. The ends lost 4 bases at V and 2 bases at J; junction bases unmatched: 6. Germline V CDR1 and CDR2: SGHDN, FVKESK. The CDR3 totals 15 residues. CDR3 sequence: CASSPGQGYNYGYTF. The CDR3 bases are TGTGCCAGCAGCCCAGGACAGGGTTACAACTATGGCTACACCTTC.

The rearrangement uses TRBV28 and TRBJ2-1; 9 bases match TRBD2. The V segment lost 4 bases and the J segment 0 bases; nucleotides outside the gene matches: 10. The CDR3 spans 18 residues. Germline CDR1 reads MDHEN; CDR2 reads SYDVKM. CDR3 DNA sequence: TGTGCCAGCAGTTCTCCCGGCGGGGGGGCCGCCTCCTACAATGAGCAGTTCTTC. Amino acid sequence: CASSSPGGGAASYNEQFF.

V usage is TRBV2 and J usage is TRBJ2-1, with 9 bases that match TRBD2. CDR1 and CDR2 from the germline V gene are SNHLY and FYNNEI. Germline trimming cut 4 bases from V and 6 bases from J; bases unmatched to any gene: 10. The CDR3 is made up of 16 amino acids. This CDR3 reads CASSVVAGGPRNEQFF. The CDR3 DNA sequence: TGTGCCAGCAGTGTCGTTGCGGGAGGGCCCCGCAATGAGCAGTTCTTC.

This rearrangement joins TRBV28 to TRBJ1-6, with a weak D call TRBD1 (6 bases). The germline V gene encodes CDR1 MDHEN and CDR2 SYDVKM. Trimming took off 5 bases at V and 0 bases at J, with 14 bases between the two ends. The CDR3 totals 17 residues. The CDR3 DNA sequence: TGTGCCAGCAGTCCCGGGACATTTAGCTCCTATAATTCACCCCTCCACTTT. It translates to CASSPGTFSSYNSPLHF.

In its sample, this clone was seen a few times. This chain links TRBV29-1 with TRBJ2-1, with 7 bases aligning to TRBD1. The CDR3 covers 12 residues. Germline assignment: CDR1 SQVTM and CDR2 ANQGSEA. Unmatched junction bases numbered 3, after V lost 4 bases and J lost 6 bases. The CDR3 DNA is TGCAGCGTTGGTTCAGGGGGCAATGAGCAGTTCTTC. It specifies CSVGSGGNEQFF.

This clone appeared once. The rearrangement joins TRBV19 to TRBJ2-6; TRBD1 agrees at 10 bases. Looked up from germline, CDR1 is LNHDA and CDR2 is SQIVND (reference sequence). Trimming took 7 bases from V and 4 from J; bases not matched to a gene: 7. This CDR3 comprises 16 residues. CDR3 nucleotide sequence: TGTGCCAGTACCAGACAGGGGGCTGCGGGGGCCAACGTCCTGACTTTC. Translating it yields CASTRQGAAGANVLTF.

The gene calls are TRBV2 and TRBJ1-2; D gene unclear. The CDR3 runs 14 residues. CDR1 and CDR2 from the germline V gene are SNHLY and FYNNEI. The V gene lost 3 bases and the J gene lost 1 base, with 9 bases spanning the gap. The CDR3 DNA is TGTGCCAGCAGTGACAGGACTAGTAACTATGGCTACACCTTC. This gives the protein CASSDRTSNYGYTF.

Remarks on this clone: At one end, the junction sequence differs from germline, possibly due to a read error. V is TRBV6-5 and J is TRBJ2-7, with unresolved D. CDR3 size: 13 residues. CDR1 and CDR2 from the germline V gene are MNHEY and SVGAGI. This CDR3 is CAGSPHSGYEQYF. CDR3 sequence (DNA): TGTGCCGGCAGTCCTCATTCTGGTTACGAGCAGTACTTC.

The J gene is TRBJ2-7, the V gene TRBV7-6; D not certain. There are 13 residues in the CDR3. The germline V and J ends were trimmed by 5 bases and 5 bases, with 13 bases remaining between them. CDR1 is SGHVS, CDR2 FNYEAQ, per germline. CDR3 amino acids: CASSPGPGDEQYF. The CDR3 DNA reads TGTGCCAGCAGCCCTGGTCCGGGTGACGAGCAGTACTTC.

V is TRBV27 and J is TRBJ1-4, with D perhaps matching TRBD1 (6 bases). The V gene's germline CDR1 is MNHEY and CDR2 SMNVEV (reference sequence). Trimming left V 5 bases short and J 5 bases short, with 15 bases between. The CDR3 spans 15 residues. The chain's CDR3 is CASSPKDSLNEKLFF. The CDR3 coding sequence is TGTGCCAGCAGTCCAAAGGACAGCCTAAATGAAAAACTGTTTTTT. Together with reference TRBV27 and TRBJ1-4, the CDR3 gives the full variable domain: EAQVTQNPRYLITVTGKKLTVTCSQNMNHEYMSWYRQDPGLGLRQIYYSMNVEVTDKGDVPEGYKVSRKEKRNFPLILESPSPNQTSLYFCASSPKDSLNEKLFFGSGTQLSVL.

The gene calls are TRBV15 and TRBJ1-2; the D gene is possibly TRBD1 (5 bases). The germline V gene has CDR1 LNHNV and CDR2 YYDKDF (reference sequence). Deletions cut 1 base from V and 1 base from J, with 10 bases between. The CDR3 covers 15 residues. The CDR3 DNA is TGTGCCACCAGCAGAGCGGGGACGTATAACTATGGCTACACCTTC. This gives the protein CATSRAGTYNYGYTF.

The chain is built from TRBV12-5 and TRBJ2-3; tentative D call: TRBD1 (8 bases). From germline, CDR1 is LGHNT and CDR2 FRNRAP. The CDR3 covers 15 residues. Trimming removed 5 bases at V and 0 bases at J, with 12 bases between. The CDR3 sequence: CASGPQGGSTDTQYF. CDR3 in DNA: TGTGCTAGTGGTCCACAGGGGGGGAGCACAGATACGCAGTATTTT.

The V and J genes are TRBV7-2 and TRBJ2-5; TRBD1 agrees at 7 bases. The CDR3 is made up of 14 amino acids. V lost 4 bases and J lost 4; bases outside the gene matches: 6. From germline, CDR1 is SGHTA and CDR2 FQGNSA. For the CDR3, the DNA is TGTGCCAGCAGCTCGACAGGGTCGGTAGAGACCCAGTACTTC. Amino acids: CASSSTGSVETQYF. The entire variable domain, with the rest obtained from reference TRBV7-2 and TRBJ2-5, is as follows: GAGVSQSPSNKVTEKGKDVELRCDPISGHTALYWYRQSLGQGLEFLIYFQGNSAPDKSGLPSDRFSAERTGGSVSTLTIQRTQQEDSAVYLCASSSTGSVETQYFGPGTRLLVL.